One and the same sample provided the 14 T cell receptor beta chains below, sequenced in a study of cytomegalovirus exposure and HLA in healthy donors. The PCR was carried out with 60 Vbeta primers and 13 Jbeta primers. The table came from immunoSEQ multiplex PCR; TCRdb's copy has only in-frame clones and leaves some out. The table records about 130,000 clones, approximately 10% of them present only once. Sequenced sample: PBMCs. The origin of the receptors is a woman between 18 and 29 years old in good health and CMV-seropositive.

The chain uses TRBV6-5 and TRBJ2-1; 8 bases fit TRBD2. Germline CDR1 MNHEY, CDR2 SVGAGI. This CDR3 is 14 amino acids long. V shed 5 bases, J shed 15 bases, and the junction held 15 bases outside the gene matches. CDR3 coding DNA: TGTGCCAGCAGTCCCCTCGGGGGGGTTACTGATAGGTTCTTC. As protein: CASSPLGGVTDRFF.

This clone occurred a few times. The CDR3 carries no conserved terminal phenylalanine or tryptophan, so it likely arises from a read error. The CDR3 DNA is TGTGCCAGCAGCAAGCCCCCTCTGTTAGCGGGGCCCACAGATACGCAGTATTTG. It yields the protein CASSKPPLLAGPTDTQYL. This chain links TRBV7-9 with TRBJ2-3; 8 nucleotides match TRBD2. This CDR3 is 18 amino acids long. V dropped 5 bases and J dropped 2; count of bases not matched to a gene: 15. The germline V gene encodes CDR1 SEHNR and CDR2 FQNEAQ (reference sequence).

The genes are TRBV29-1 and TRBJ2-1; 8 positions match TRBD2. The CDR3 spans 16 residues. After removal of 6 bases from V and 3 bases from J, the junction contained 13 bases not matched to a gene. Germline V lookup: CDR1 SQVTM, CDR2 ANQGSEA. For the CDR3, the DNA is TGCAGCGTCGAGGGTAGGAGGCTAGCGGGCTACAATGAGCAGTTCTTC. Translation: CSVEGRRLAGYNEQFF.

This clone was seen once. The CDR3 DNA is TGTGCCAGCAGCTCAGACAGGGGGCAGGGTGGCTACACCTTC. The encoded protein is CASSSDRGQGGYTF. The chain joins TRBV11-2 to TRBJ1-2; 10 bases are shared with TRBD1. The CDR3 is 14 residues long. From germline, CDR1 is SGHAT and CDR2 FQNNGV. V was pared by 4 bases and J by 7 bases, with 6 bases of the junction left unmatched.

In its sample, this clone was seen a few times. The rearrangement joins TRBV5-6 to TRBJ2-4, with TRBD1 as a possible D gene (6 bases). CDR1 and CDR2 (germline): SGHDT, YYEEEE. V lost 4 bases and J lost 8, with 16 bases in between. This CDR3 comprises 14 residues. The CDR3 protein is CASSPTGLGDIQYF. Here the CDR3 DNA reads TGTGCCAGCAGCCCCACAGGGTTGGGTGACATTCAGTACTTC.

V gene TRBV7-6 combines with J gene TRBJ2-3; no clear D. V gave up 3 bases and J gave up 0 bases, with 7 bases separating them. The CDR3 is 14 amino acids. Germline lookup yields CDR1 SGHVS and CDR2 FNYEAQ. CDR3 protein: CASSLFSSTDTQYF. CDR3 DNA: TGTGCCAGCAGCTTGTTTAGTAGCACAGATACGCAGTATTTT.

Of note for this clone: The DNA is left out, because the CDR3 cannot be placed on it with certainty; the CDR3 is given as TCRdb lists it. The gene calls are TRBV21-1 and TRBJ1-4; TRBD1 is the table's D call and was not checked against the DNA. TRBV21-1 is assigned pseudogene status. The CDR3 contains 21 residues when both ends are counted. The CDR3 sequence: CASSVATGTGDGFVGSEKLFF.

V and J are TRBV2 and TRBJ2-1; tentative D call: TRBD2 (6 bases). The CDR3 totals 14 residues. Between the trimmed V and J ends, which lost 5 bases and 12 bases, there was a span of 20 bases. Germline CDR1 SNHLY, CDR2 FYNNEI. This CDR3 is CASSSREPSTGQFF. The CDR3 coding sequence is TGTGCCAGCAGTTCACGGGAGCCCTCTACTGGGCAGTTCTTC.

This chain joins TRBV27 and TRBJ2-7, with D uncertain. Germline CDR1 is MNHEY and CDR2 is SMNVEV (reference sequence). Trimming removed 2 bases at V and 5 bases at J, with 13 bases between. The CDR3 runs 14 residues. CDR3 nucleotides: TGTGCCAGCAGTTTACCTATGAGGAGAAACGAGCAGTACTTC. The encoded protein is CASSLPMRRNEQYF.

A few counts support this clone. The gene calls are TRBV5-4 and TRBJ2-1, with D perhaps TRBD2 (5 bases). Trimming removed 4 bases from V and 4 bases from J, with 6 bases in between. Germline CDR1 is SGHNT and CDR2 is YYREEE (reference sequence). CDR3 length equals 12 residues. CDR3 in DNA: TGTGCCAGCAGCGGGAGTTACAATGAGCAGTTCTTC. This translates into CASSGSYNEQFF. Filled out from reference TRBV5-4 and TRBJ2-1, the complete variable domain reads ETGVTQSPTHLIKTRGQQVTLRCSSQSGHNTVSWYQQALGQGPQFIFQYYREEENGRGNFPPRFSGLQFPNYSSELNVNALELDDSALYLCASSGSYNEQFFGPGTRLTVL.

The chain has TRBV5-5 and TRBJ2-7; D perhaps matches TRBD2 (5 bases). The germline V gene encodes CDR1 SGHKS and CDR2 YYEKEE (reference sequence). The CDR3 runs 13 residues. Between the trimmed V and J ends, which lost 0 bases and 3 bases, there was a span of 7 bases. CDR3 in DNA: TGTGCCAGCAGCTTGGGGACTTTCTACGAGCAGTACTTC. It codes for CASSLGTFYEQYF. The complete variable domain, with remaining parts taken from reference TRBV5-5 and TRBJ2-7, reads DAGVTQSPTHLIKTRGQQVTLRCSPISGHKSVSWYQQVLGQGPQFIFQYYEKEERGRGNFPDRFSARQFPNYSSELNVNALLLGDSALYLCASSLGTFYEQYFGPGTRLTVT.

The chain links TRBV27 to TRBJ2-7, with D unresolved. Per the germline V gene, CDR1 is MNHEY and CDR2 is SMNVEV (reference sequence). The V and J ends lost 6 bases and 5 bases respectively, with 14 bases between them. This CDR3 spans 13 amino acids. CDR3: CASSPRPSNEQYF. CDR3 sequence (DNA): TGTGCCAGCAGCCCGAGGCCCAGCAACGAGCAGTACTTC.

This clone has just a few counts. The genes are TRBV4-1 and TRBJ2-1; 9 bases are a match to TRBD2. Germline CDR1 and CDR2: MGHRA and YSYEKL. The CDR3 is 16 residues long. With 0 bases clipped from V and 2 bases from J, the junction kept 2 bases outside the gene matches. The CDR3 sequence: CASSQERTSAYNEQFF. The CDR3, as DNA: TGCGCCAGCAGCCAAGAGCGGACTAGCGCCTACAATGAGCAGTTCTTC.

The V gene is TRBV25-1, the J gene TRBJ2-3; TRBD2 matches at 10 bases. The CDR3 sequence is 14 residues long. Germline V gene data show CDR1 as MGHDK and CDR2 as SYGVNS. V shed 6 bases, J shed 1 base, and the junction held 1 base outside the gene matches. The CDR3 protein is CASSLAGGTDTQYF. The CDR3 bases are TGTGCCAGCAGCCTAGCGGGAGGCACAGATACGCAGTATTTT.